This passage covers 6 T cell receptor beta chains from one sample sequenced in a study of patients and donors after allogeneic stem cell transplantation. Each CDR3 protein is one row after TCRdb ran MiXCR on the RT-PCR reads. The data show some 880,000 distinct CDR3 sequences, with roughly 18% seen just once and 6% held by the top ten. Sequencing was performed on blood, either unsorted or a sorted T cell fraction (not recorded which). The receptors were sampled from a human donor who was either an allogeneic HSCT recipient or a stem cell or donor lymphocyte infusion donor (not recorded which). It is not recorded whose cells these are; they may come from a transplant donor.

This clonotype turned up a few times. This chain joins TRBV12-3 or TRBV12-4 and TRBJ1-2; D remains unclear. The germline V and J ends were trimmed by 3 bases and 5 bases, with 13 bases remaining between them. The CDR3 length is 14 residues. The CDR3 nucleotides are TGTGCCAGCAGTTTTCTGGGAGCAAGTTATGGCTACACCTTC. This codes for CASSFLGASYGYTF.

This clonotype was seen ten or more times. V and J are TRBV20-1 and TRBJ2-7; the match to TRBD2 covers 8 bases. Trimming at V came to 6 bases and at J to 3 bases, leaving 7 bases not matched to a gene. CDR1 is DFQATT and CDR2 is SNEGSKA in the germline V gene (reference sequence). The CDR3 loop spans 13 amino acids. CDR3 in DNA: TGCAGTGCAAGAAGCGGGAGTATCTACGAGCAGTACTTC. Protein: CSARSGSIYEQYF.

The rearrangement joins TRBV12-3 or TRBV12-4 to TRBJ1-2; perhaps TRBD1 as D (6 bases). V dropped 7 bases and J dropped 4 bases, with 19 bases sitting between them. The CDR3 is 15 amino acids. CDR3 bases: TGTGCCAGCAATAACGACGGGGGGGGCGGCTATGGCTACACCTTC. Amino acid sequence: CASNNDGGGGYGYTF.

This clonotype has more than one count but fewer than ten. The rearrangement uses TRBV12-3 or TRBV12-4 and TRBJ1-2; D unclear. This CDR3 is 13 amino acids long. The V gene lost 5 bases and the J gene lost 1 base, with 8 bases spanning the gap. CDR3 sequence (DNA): TGTGCCAGCAGTCCCACTTTTAACTATGGCTACACCTTC. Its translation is CASSPTFNYGYTF.

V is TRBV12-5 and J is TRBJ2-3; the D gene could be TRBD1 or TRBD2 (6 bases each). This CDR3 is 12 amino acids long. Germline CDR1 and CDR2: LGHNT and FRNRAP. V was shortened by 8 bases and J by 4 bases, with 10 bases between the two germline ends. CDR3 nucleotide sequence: TGTGCTAGTAGGGGGGAGGCAGATACGCAGTATTTT. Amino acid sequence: CASRGEADTQYF.

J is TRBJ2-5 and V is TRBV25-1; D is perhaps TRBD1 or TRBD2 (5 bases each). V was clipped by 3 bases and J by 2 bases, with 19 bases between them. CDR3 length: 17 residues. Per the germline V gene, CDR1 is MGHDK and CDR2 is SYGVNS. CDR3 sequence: CASSDQGISRLQETQYF. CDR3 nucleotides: TGTGCCAGCAGTGATCAGGGAATTAGCAGACTACAAGAGACCCAGTACTTC.